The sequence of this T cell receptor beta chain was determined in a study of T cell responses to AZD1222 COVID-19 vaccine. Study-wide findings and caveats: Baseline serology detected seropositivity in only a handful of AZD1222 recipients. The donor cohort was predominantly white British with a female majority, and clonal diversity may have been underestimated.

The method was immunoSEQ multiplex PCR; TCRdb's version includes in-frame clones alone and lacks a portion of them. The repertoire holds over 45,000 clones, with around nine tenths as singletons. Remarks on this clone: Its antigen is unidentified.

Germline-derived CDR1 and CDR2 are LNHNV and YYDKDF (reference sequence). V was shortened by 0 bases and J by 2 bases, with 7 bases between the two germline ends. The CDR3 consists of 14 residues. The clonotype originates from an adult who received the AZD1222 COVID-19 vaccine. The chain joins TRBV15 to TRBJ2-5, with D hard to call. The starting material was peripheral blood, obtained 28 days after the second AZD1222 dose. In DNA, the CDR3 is TGTGCCACCAGCAGAGATAAACAGCAAGAGACCCAGTACTTC. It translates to CATSRDKQQETQYF.